This T cell receptor beta chain was captured by sequencing in a study of CD8+CD57+ T cells in acquired aplastic anemia. Study-wide background: Healthy CD8+ samples averaged roughly 9.9 million reads. Findings and caveats of the study: Found in both controls and patients were almost 30 CD8+ CDR3 sequences.

CDR3 and TCR beta VDJ profiling relied on genomic DNA as the template. TCRdb reprocessed the reads via MiXCR and lists one record per CDR3 protein. The sample lists around 170,000 distinct CDR3 sequences, about 60% occurring once. With regard to this clonotype: Its antigen is currently unknown.

This TCR derives from a human donor in good health. Sequenced input: sorted CD4+, CD8+, or CD8+CD57+ T cells (not recorded which) from PBMCs.

The CDR3 DNA reads TGTGCCAGTAGGATCGCGGGGGGAGAGACCTATGGCTACACCTTC. Amino acids: CASRIAGGETYGYTF. The chain links TRBV19 to TRBJ1-2, with D perhaps TRBD1 (5 bases). V was cut by 6 bases and J by 4 bases, with 18 bases left in between. In germline, CDR1 is LNHDA, CDR2 SQIVND (reference sequence). The CDR3 contains 15 residues.